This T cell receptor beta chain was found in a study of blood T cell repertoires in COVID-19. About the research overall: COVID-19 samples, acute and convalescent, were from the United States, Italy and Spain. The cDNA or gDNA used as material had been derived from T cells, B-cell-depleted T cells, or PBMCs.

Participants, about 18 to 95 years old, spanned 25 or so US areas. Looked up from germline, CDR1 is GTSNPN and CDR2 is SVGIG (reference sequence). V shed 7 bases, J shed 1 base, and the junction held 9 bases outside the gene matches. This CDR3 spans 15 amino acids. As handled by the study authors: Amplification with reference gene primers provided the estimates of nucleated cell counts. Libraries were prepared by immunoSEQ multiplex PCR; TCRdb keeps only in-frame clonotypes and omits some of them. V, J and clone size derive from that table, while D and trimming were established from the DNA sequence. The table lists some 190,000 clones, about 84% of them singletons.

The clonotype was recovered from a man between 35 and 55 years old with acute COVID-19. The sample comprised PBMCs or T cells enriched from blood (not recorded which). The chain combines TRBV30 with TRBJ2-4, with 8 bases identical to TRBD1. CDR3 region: CALKGQGRAKNIQYF. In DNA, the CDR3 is TGTGCCTTGAAAGGACAGGGTAGGGCCAAAAACATTCAGTACTTC.